These 5 T cell receptor beta chains came from one sample sequenced in a study of blood T cell repertoires in COVID-19. Only in-frame clones appear in the TCRdb table, and some are missing; sequencing was by immunoSEQ multiplex PCR. The repertoire holds 45,000 to 50,000 clones, with about four fifths as singletons. Sequenced material: peripheral blood. Receptor source: a man between 60 and 75 years old with active COVID-19.

The chain carries TRBV9 and TRBJ1-1, with D hard to call. Germline CDR1 SGDLS, CDR2 YYNGEE. V dropped 0 bases and J dropped 1 base, with 7 bases sitting between them. This CDR3 comprises 14 residues. CDR3 bases: TGTGCCAGCAGCGTAGGAGAGGCGAACACTGAAGCTTTCTTT. Translated, it gives CASSVGEANTEAFF. Variable domain in full (rest from reference TRBV9 and TRBJ1-1): DSGVTQTPKHLITATGQRVTLRCSPRSGDLSVYWYQQSLDQGLQFLIQYYNGEERAKGNILERFSAQQFPDLHSELNLSSLELGDSALYFCASSVGEANTEAFFGQGTRLTVV.

The chain joins TRBV12-3 or TRBV12-4 to TRBJ1-5; D gene ambiguous. Trimming stripped 6 bases from V and 11 bases from J, with 11 bases between. This CDR3 region has 11 residues. The CDR3 DNA follows: TGTGCCAGCAGCCAAGCTGCGGCCCAGCATTTT. It codes for CASSQAAAQHF.

Here the CDR3 reads CASGPGTGGFYEQFF. The CDR3 DNA is TGTGCCAGCGGCCCCGGGACAGGGGGTTTCTATGAGCAGTTCTTC. The rearrangement uses TRBV28 and TRBJ2-1, with 11 bases aligning to TRBD1. Germline V gene lookup returns CDR1 MDHEN and CDR2 SYDVKM. The V gene end was trimmed by 8 bases and the J gene end by 8 bases; junction bases not matched to a gene: 11. The CDR3 has 15 residues.

V gene TRBV5-5 combines with J gene TRBJ2-5; 10 bases are shared with TRBD1. The V and J ends lost 3 bases and 2 bases, in that order; junction bases with no gene match: 4. This CDR3 spans 15 amino acids. Looked up from germline, CDR1 is SGHKS and CDR2 is YYEKEE (reference sequence). The CDR3 sequence is CASSWDRGGQETQYF. In DNA, the CDR3 is TGTGCCAGCAGCTGGGACAGGGGAGGACAAGAGACCCAGTACTTC. The entire variable domain, with the rest obtained from reference TRBV5-5 and TRBJ2-5, is as follows: DAGVTQSPTHLIKTRGQQVTLRCSPISGHKSVSWYQQVLGQGPQFIFQYYEKEERGRGNFPDRFSARQFPNYSSELNVNALLLGDSALYLCASSWDRGGQETQYFGPGTRLLVL.

This clone came up a few times. V is TRBV29-1 and J is TRBJ2-7, with D tentatively TRBD2 (5 bases). Trimming shortened V by 4 bases and J by 4 bases, and 14 bases separated the two germline ends. The CDR3 is 13 amino acids. From germline, CDR1 is SQVTM and CDR2 ANQGSEA. This CDR3 reads CSVVPGWGYEQYF. The CDR3 bases are TGCAGCGTTGTACCGGGATGGGGATACGAGCAGTACTTC.